One sample yielded the 6 T cell receptor beta chains listed below, sequenced in a study of shared clonotypes between healthy human individuals. Data came from immunoSEQ multiplex PCR; TCRdb stores just in-frame clones and leaves some out. The sample shows about 180,000 clones, over 85% of them seen only once. Input material: naive CD4+ T cells sorted from blood. Subset denoted: CD45RA+ positively selected. The receptors here all came from a woman in her twenties or thirties in good health.

CDR3 loop: CASSQKGTWANYGYTF. The CDR3 nucleotides are TGTGCCAGCAGCCAAAAGGGAACCTGGGCTAACTATGGCTACACCTTC. This chain connects TRBV4-2 to TRBJ1-2; D gene ambiguous. This CDR3 spans 16 amino acids. Germline V gives CDR1 LGHNA, CDR2 YNFKEQ. The V end was cut by 2 bases, the J end by 0 bases, with 13 bases between.

The V and J genes are TRBV9 and TRBJ2-5; no clear D gene. Trimming left V 4 bases short and J 5 bases short, with 15 bases between. CDR1 and CDR2 from the germline V gene are SGDLS and YYNGEE. The CDR3 has 14 amino acids. CDR3 residues: CASSPRSTAETQYF. The CDR3 DNA sequence: TGTGCCAGCAGCCCCCGCTCGACGGCCGAGACCCAGTACTTC. Complete variable domain (other parts from reference TRBV9 and TRBJ2-5): DSGVTQTPKHLITATGQRVTLRCSPRSGDLSVYWYQQSLDQGLQFLIQYYNGEERAKGNILERFSAQQFPDLHSELNLSSLELGDSALYFCASSPRSTAETQYFGPGTRLLVL.

The chain is built from TRBV27 and TRBJ2-2; TRBD2 matches 7 bases. Germline-derived CDR1 and CDR2 are MNHEY and SMNVEV (reference sequence). This CDR3 region has 18 residues. J lost 5 bases, V lost 6 bases, and 18 bases had no gene match. CDR3 in amino acids: CASRPPEVRGDGTGELFF. CDR3 nucleotides: TGTGCCAGCAGACCACCCGAGGTTCGGGGGGACGGTACCGGGGAGCTGTTTTTT.

The rearrangement links TRBV28 to TRBJ1-5; D perhaps matches TRBD1 (6 bases). The germline CDR1 and CDR2 sequences are MDHEN and SYDVKM. Trimming shortened V by 7 bases and J by 5 bases, and 18 bases separated the two germline ends. This CDR3 contains 15 residues. The CDR3 DNA reads TGTGCCAGCACCCTGGGAGGGGGGCGATATCAGCCCCAGCATTTT. This codes for CASTLGGGRYQPQHF.

V gene TRBV7-9 combines with J gene TRBJ2-5; possible D gene TRBD1, 6 bases. The CDR3 length is 15 residues. Germline V gene sequence: CDR1 SEHNR, CDR2 FQNEAQ (reference sequence). V lost 5 bases to trimming and J lost 4 bases, with 17 bases between them. CDR3 DNA: TGTGCCAGCAGCCCCGCCGGACAGAAGGCAGAGACCCAGTACTTC. This gives the protein CASSPAGQKAETQYF.

The V call is TRBV9, the J call TRBJ2-7; no firm D call. Germline V gene sequence: CDR1 SGDLS, CDR2 YYNGEE. The germline V and J ends were trimmed by 3 bases and 0 bases, with 28 bases remaining between them. The CDR3 consists of 20 residues. CDR3 coding DNA: TGTGCCAGCAGCGCCTACGCCGGGCCCAACATTCTTTATAGCTCCTACGAGCAGTACTTC. Translation: CASSAYAGPNILYSSYEQYF.